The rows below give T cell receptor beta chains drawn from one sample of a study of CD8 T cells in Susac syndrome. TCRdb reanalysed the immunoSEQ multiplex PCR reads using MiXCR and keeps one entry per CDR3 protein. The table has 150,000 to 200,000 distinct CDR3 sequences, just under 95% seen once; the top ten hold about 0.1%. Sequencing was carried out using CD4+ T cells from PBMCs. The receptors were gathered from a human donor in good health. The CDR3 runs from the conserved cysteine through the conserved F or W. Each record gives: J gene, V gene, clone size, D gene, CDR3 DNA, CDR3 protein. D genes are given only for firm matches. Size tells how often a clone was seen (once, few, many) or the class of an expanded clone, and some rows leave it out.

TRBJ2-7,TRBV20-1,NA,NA,TGCAGTGCTGGAAGTGGGGACGAGCAGTACTTC,CSAGSGDEQYF
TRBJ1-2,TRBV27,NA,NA,TGTGCCAGCAGGGGAAGGGGTGATGGCTACACCTTC,CASRGRGDGYTF
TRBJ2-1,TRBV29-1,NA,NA,TGCAGCGTTGAGTTCCAGTACAATGAGCAGTTCTTC,CSVEFQYNEQFF
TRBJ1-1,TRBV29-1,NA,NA,TGCAGCGTTCAAAGGCCCCTGGCTGAAGCTTTCTTT,CSVQRPLAEAFF
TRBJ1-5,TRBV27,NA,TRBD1,TGTGCCAGCAGTTTATTCGCCGGGACAGGGAGCAATCAGCCCCAGCATTTT,CASSLFAGTGSNQPQHF
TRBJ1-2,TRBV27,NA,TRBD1,TGTGCCAGCAGTTTAGTCCAGGGGGCGTTTTTCTATGGCTACACCTTC,CASSLVQGAFFYGYTF
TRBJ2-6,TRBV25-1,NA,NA,TGTGCCAGCAGTGAACAGGGCGCTGGGGCCAACGTCCTGACTTTC,CASSEQGAGANVLTF
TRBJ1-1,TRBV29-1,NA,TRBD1,TGCAGCGCGGGACAGGGGTGGAACACTGAAGCTTTCTTT,CSAGQGWNTEAFF
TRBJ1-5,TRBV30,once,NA,TGTGCCTGGAGTCCGGGGTTCAATCAGCCCCAGCATTTT,CAWSPGFNQPQHF
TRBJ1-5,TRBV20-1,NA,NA,TGCAGTGCTAGGCAGGGGAATCAGCCCCAGCATTTT,CSARQGNQPQHF
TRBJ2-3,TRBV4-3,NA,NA,TGCGCCAGCAGCCAAGAGAGGGGAGATACGCAGTATTTT,CASSQERGDTQYF
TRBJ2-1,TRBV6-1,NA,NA,TGTGCCAGCAGATCCGAACTTGGGGAGCAGTTCTTC,CASRSELGEQFF
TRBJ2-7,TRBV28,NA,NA,TGTGCCAGCAGTCCCCGACTCGCCTACGAGCAGTACTTC,CASSPRLAYEQYF
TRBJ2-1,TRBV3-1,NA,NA,TGTGCCAGCAGCCGGGACCCTCACAATGAGCAGTTCTTC,CASSRDPHNEQFF
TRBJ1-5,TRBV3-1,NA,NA,TGTGCCAGCAGCCAAGTTGGGCAGGTCCCCCAGCCCCAGCATTTT,CASSQVGQVPQPQHF
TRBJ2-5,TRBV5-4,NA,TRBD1,TGTGCCAGCAGTAAACAGGGGGCGAGGGAGACCCAGTACTTC,CASSKQGARETQYF
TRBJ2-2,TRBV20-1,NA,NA,TGCAGTGCTAGCTCGCCCCACACCGGGGAGCTGTTTTTT,CSASSPHTGELFF
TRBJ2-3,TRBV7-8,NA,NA,TGTGCCAGCAGCTTTTCCCCCGAGAGGGATACGCAGTATTTT,CASSFSPERDTQYF
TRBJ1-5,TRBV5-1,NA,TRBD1,TGCGCCAGCAGCTCCAGACAGGGCGGGCAGCCCCAGCATTTT,CASSSRQGGQPQHF
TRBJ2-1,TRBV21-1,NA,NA,TGTGCCAGAAACAGAAACAATGAGCAGTTCTTC,CARNRNNEQFF
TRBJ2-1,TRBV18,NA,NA,TGTGCCAGCTCACCTCCGGTGCAGGGGTCTCGGAATGAGCAGTTCTTC,CASSPPVQGSRNEQFF
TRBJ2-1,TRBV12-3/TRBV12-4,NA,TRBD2,TGTGCCAGCAGTTTAGGGGGGACTAGCGGAATCAATGAGCAGTTCTTC,CASSLGGTSGINEQFF
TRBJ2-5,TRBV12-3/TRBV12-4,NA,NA,TGTGCCAGCAGGACGAGATTACAAGAGACCCAGTACTTC,CASRTRLQETQYF
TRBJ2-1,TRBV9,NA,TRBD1,TGTGCCAGCAGCGGAGGGACAGGGTACAATGAGCAGTTCTTC,CASSGGTGYNEQFF
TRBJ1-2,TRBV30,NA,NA,TGTGCCTGGACGTTAGGCTCGTCGGGTTTTGGCTACACCTTC,CAWTLGSSGFGYTF
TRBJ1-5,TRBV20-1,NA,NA,TGCAGTGCTAGAGACCGGTTGGGGGGGACTAATCAGCCCCAGCATTTT,CSARDRLGGTNQPQHF
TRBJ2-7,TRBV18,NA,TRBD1,TGTGCCAGCTCCCCTTCGGCAGGGGGCTACGAGCAGTACTTC,CASSPSAGGYEQYF
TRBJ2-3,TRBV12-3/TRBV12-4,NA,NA,TGTGCCAGCAGACAACGGGAGGATACGCAGTATTTT,CASRQREDTQYF
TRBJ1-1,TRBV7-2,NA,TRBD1,TGTGCCAGCAGCTTAAAGGCAGGGGGCATCGTGAACACTGAAGCTTTCTTT,CASSLKAGGIVNTEAFF
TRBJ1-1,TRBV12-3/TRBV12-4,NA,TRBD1,TGTGCCAGCACCTCACCCTGGGACAGAGAAGCTTTCTTT,CASTSPWDREAFF
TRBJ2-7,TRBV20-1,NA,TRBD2,TGCAGTGCTCCAGCTAGCGGGAGGGAGGAGCAGTACTTC,CSAPASGREEQYF
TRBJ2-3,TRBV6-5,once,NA,TGTGCCAGTTCCCGGGCTGCCGCGAACACAGATACGCAGTATTTT,CASSRAAANTDTQYF
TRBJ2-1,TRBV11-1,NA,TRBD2,TGTGCCAGCAGCTTAGCGCCTGGGAGGGGAAGTAGCGGAGAGGGAAACTACAATGAGCAGTTCTTC,CASSLAPGRGSSGEGNYNEQFF
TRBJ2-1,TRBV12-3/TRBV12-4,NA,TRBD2,TGTGCCAGCAGTTTAGCGAGGACTAGCGGGAGCCCAACCTCCAATGAGCAGTTCTTC,CASSLARTSGSPTSNEQFF
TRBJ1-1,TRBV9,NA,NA,TGTGCCAGCAGCGTAGATGGGACGAAAACTGAAGCTTTCTTT,CASSVDGTKTEAFF
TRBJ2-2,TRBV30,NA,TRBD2,TGTGCCTGGCAACCGGGACTAGCGGGACACGGGGAGCTGTTTTTT,CAWQPGLAGHGELFF
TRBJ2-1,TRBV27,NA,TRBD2,TGTGCCAGCACCGGGACTAGCGGGTACAATGAGCAGTTCTTC,CASTGTSGYNEQFF
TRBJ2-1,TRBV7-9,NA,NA,TGTGCCAGCAGCTTAGAACAGGCGACAAACAATGAGCAGTTCTTC,CASSLEQATNNEQFF
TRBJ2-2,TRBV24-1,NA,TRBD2,TGTGCCACTGGGGGGGAGAACACCGGGGAGCTGTTTTTT,CATGGENTGELFF
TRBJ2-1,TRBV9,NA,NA,TGTGCCAGCAGCGTAGGTCGGGCCTGGGGGCATGAGCAGTTCTTC,CASSVGRAWGHEQFF